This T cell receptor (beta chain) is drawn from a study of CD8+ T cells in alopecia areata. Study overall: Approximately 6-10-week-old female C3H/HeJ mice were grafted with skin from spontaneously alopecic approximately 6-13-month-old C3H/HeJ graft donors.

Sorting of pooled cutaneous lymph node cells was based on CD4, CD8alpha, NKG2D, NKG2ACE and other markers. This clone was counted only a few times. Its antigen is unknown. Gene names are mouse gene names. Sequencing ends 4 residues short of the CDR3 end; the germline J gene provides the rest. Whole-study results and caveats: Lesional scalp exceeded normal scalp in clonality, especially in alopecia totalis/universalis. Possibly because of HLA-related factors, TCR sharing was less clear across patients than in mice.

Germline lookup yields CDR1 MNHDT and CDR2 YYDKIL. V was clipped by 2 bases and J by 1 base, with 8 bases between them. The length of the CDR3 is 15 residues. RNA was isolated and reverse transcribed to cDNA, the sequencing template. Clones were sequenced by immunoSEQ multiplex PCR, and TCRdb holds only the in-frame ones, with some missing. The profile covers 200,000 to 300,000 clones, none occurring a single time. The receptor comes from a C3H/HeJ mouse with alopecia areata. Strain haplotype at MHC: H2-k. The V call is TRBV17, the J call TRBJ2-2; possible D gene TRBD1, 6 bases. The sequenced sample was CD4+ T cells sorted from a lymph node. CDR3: CASSRPGQNTGQLYF. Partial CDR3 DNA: TGTGCTAGCAGTAGACCGGGACAAAACACCGGG.